This record concerns one T cell receptor (beta chain) sequence. The target of this receptor is not known. No base qualities exist here, and no much larger clone lies one base off it. At the junction V is shortened by 5 bases and J by 0 bases; bases outside the gene matches: 6. There are 16 amino acids in the CDR3, from cysteine to phenylalanine inclusive. Of the read, only the CDR3 DNA is kept; its 48 bases are in frame from base 1. The germline V gene (reference sequence) provides CDR1 SEHNR and CDR2 FQNEAQ. The data stem from a study of CD8 T cells in Susac syndrome (dated by TCRdb to between 2018 and 2020). At the level of the whole study: Of the Susac syndrome patients who were sequenced, eight were in clinical remission while six had clinically active disease. At blood withdrawal, Susac syndrome patients were either therapy-naive, taking corticosteroids (in some cases with IVIg as well), or taking IVIg alone. Repertoire sequencing was used to test whether CD8+ T cell activation and differentiation in Susac syndrome was antigen driven.

High-throughput TCR beta sequencing profiled peripheral blood CD8+ and CD4+ T cells from healthy donors, Susac syndrome patients and multiple sclerosis patients. Susac syndrome patients met recently defined diagnostic criteria for definite or probable disease. Bulk CD8+ and CD4+ T cells were purified magnetically by negative isolation, whereas CD8+ TEMRA cells were enriched by FACS. Blood was drawn into EDTA tubes, processed within 24 hours, and PBMCs were isolated by density gradient centrifugation. PBMCs intended for TCR sequencing were cryopreserved in liquid nitrogen and were subsequently thawed in a 37 degrees C water bath. A purity of at least 90% was achieved for sorted or isolated CD4+, CD8+ and CD8+ TEMRA cells. RNA was extracted with the RNeasy kit and 0.5 to 1 ug was reverse transcribed using random hexamers. The immunoSEQ multiplex PCR assay, covering 54 Vbeta and 13 Jbeta segments, was used to amplify TCR beta CDR3 regions. Bias from PCR amplification was corrected by using a synthetic template baseline for primer optimization and for computational correction. In the authors' own workflow: Reads were assigned to V, D and J genes according to IMGT and analyzed in immunoSEQ Analyzer, with only productive sequences retained. Clonality was computed as one minus Shannon entropy normalized by log2 of the number of productive unique sequences. For each patient and control, public and private clones were evaluated within the 100 most prevalent clones. Clones were defined as Susac-specific when absent from the healthy and MS cohorts, from some 1,100 published viral clones and from other ImmuneACCESS disease sequences. The raw public data were reprocessed by TCRdb itself: fastp quality trimming at Q25, MiXCR clonotype calling, in-frame beta chains only. Each CDR3 protein gets just one entry, which takes the most common genes and DNA from the rows behind it. It is TCRdb's table, rather than the study itself, that gives the V and J calls and clone size. This sample lists under 200,000 distinct CDR3 sequences; around 94% were detected once. The top ten clonotypes cover approximately 0.11% of the sample.

Overall results and qualifications from the work: In the CD4+ T cell repertoire of Susac syndrome patients, clonal expansion was not detected. The number of individuals in the TCR sequencing and HLA analysis was acknowledged as relatively small.

Sequenced: CD4+ T cells from PBMCs. The TCR comes from a human donor with Susac syndrome. The chain uses TRBV7-9 and TRBJ2-2; 7 central nucleotides agree with TRBD1. This receptor carries the CDR3 CASSIQGPTNTGELFF. The DNA reads as follows: TGTGCCAGCAGCATACAGGGGCCGACGAACACCGGGGAGCTGTTTTTT.